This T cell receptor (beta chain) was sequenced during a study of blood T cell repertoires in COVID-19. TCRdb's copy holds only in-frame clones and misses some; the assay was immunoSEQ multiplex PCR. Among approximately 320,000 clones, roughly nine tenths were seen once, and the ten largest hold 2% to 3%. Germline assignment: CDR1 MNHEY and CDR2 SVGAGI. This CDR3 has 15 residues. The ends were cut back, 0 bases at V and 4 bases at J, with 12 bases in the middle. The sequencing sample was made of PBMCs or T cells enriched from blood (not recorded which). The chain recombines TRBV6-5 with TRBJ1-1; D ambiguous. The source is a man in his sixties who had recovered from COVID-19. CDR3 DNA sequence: TGTGCCAGCAGTTACTCGCTGGTAGGGAGCACTGAAGCTTTCTTT. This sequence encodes CASSYSLVGSTEAFF.